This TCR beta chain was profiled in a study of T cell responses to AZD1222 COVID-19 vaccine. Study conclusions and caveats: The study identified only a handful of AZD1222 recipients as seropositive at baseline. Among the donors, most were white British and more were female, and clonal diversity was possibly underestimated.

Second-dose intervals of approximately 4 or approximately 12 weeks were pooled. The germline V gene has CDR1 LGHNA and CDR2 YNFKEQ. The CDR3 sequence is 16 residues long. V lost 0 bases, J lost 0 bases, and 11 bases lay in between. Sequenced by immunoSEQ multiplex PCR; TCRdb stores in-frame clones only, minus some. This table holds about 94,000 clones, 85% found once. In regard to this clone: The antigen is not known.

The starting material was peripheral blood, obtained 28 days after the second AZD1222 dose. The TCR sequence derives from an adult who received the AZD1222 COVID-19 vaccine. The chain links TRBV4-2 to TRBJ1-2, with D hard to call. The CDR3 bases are TGTGCCAGCAGCCAAGATAGTACGGCCACTAACTATGGCTACACCTTC. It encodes CASSQDSTATNYGYTF.